These 16 T cell receptor beta chains were all obtained from the same sample, sequenced in a study of monozygotic twins with inflammatory bowel disease. No DNA is given; TCRdb re-called the 5' RACE reads and lists each CDR3 protein once. The sample includes about 140,000 distinct CDR3 sequences. Sequenced input: blood. These TCRs come from a human donor with ulcerative colitis or Crohn's disease, or a healthy co-twin of an affected twin (not recorded which).

The chain links TRBV5-1 to TRBJ2-5; absent DNA, TCRdb's TRBD2 call cannot be checked. This CDR3 has 15 amino acids. Germline CDR1 and CDR2: SGHRS and YFSETQ. This CDR3 is CASSLLPSGEETQYF.

The chain uses TRBV20-1 and TRBJ2-1; TCRdb lists TRBD1, though no DNA is available to test this call. The CDR3 runs to 16 residues. Per germline, CDR1 DFQATT and CDR2 SNEGSKA (reference sequence). The CDR3 loop is CSARVRTESSYNEQFF.

The CDR3 protein is CASRYDSSEQYF. This chain uses TRBV6-2 or TRBV6-3 with TRBJ2-7; TCRdb names TRBD1, which stays unverified in the absence of DNA. The CDR3 is 12 amino acids. Germline V gene sequence: CDR1 MNHEY, CDR2 SVGEGT.

This rearrangement joins TRBV5-1 to TRBJ2-3. This CDR3 region has 15 residues. The germline gives CDR1 SGHRS, CDR2 YFSETQ. The CDR3 loop is CASSPDSTSTDTQYF. Full variable domain (rest looked up from reference TRBV5-1 and TRBJ2-3): KAGVTQTPRYLIKTRGQQVTLSCSPISGHRSVSWYQQTPGQGLQFLFEYFSETQRNKGNFPGRFSGRQFSNSRSEMNVSTLELGDSALYLCASSPDSTSTDTQYFGPGTRLTVL.

This chain joins TRBV5-1 and TRBJ1-1; TCRdb picks TRBD1, but there is no DNA to check that call. Germline assignment: CDR1 SGHRS and CDR2 YFSETQ. CDR3 length equals 12 residues. CDR3 sequence: CASQAQGTEAFF.

The chain combines TRBV6-1 with TRBJ1-6; the D call from TCRdb, TRBD1, cannot be confirmed without DNA. Germline V gene sequence: CDR1 MNHNS, CDR2 SASEGT. This CDR3 is built from 13 residues. This chain's CDR3 is CASSDNRGSPLHF.

The chain couples TRBV19 to TRBJ1-1; TCRdb returns TRBD1, unconfirmable since there is no DNA. CDR1 and CDR2 from the germline V gene are LNHDA and SQIVND (reference sequence). This CDR3 has 14 residues. CDR3 in amino acids: CASSRDSLNTEAFF.

The chain combines TRBV7-9 with TRBJ2-2; lacking DNA, the TRBD1 call made by TCRdb goes unchecked. CDR3 length: 14 amino acids. Germline lookup yields CDR1 SEHNR and CDR2 FQNEAQ (reference sequence). The CDR3 here is CASSSGLGTGELFF.

V gene TRBV7-2 combines with J gene TRBJ2-1. This CDR3 region has 14 residues. Germline V gives CDR1 SGHTA, CDR2 FQGNSA. The CDR3 loop reads CASSLGGSNNEQFF.

The J gene is TRBJ2-6, the V gene TRBV6-2 or TRBV6-3. The CDR3 extends over 15 amino acids. Germline-derived CDR1 and CDR2 are MNHEY and SVGEGT. CDR3 amino acids: CASIDTGTGANVLTF.

The V call is TRBV19, the J call TRBJ2-5; there is no DNA to check the TCRdb D call of TRBD2. The CDR3 has 15 amino acids. Germline loops: CDR1 LNHDA, CDR2 SQIVND (reference sequence). CDR3 sequence: CASSRLLAGEETQYF.

The chain recombines TRBV6-1 with TRBJ1-2; TCRdb designates TRBD1, a call that cannot be tested without DNA. CDR3 length: 16 amino acids. The germline CDR1 and CDR2 sequences are MNHNS and SASEGT. This chain's CDR3 is CASSAWDSRASYGYTF.

This chain links TRBV16 with TRBJ2-1; TCRdb picks TRBD2, but there is no DNA to check that call. The CDR3 length is 14 residues. The germline CDR1 and CDR2 sequences are KGHSY and FQNENV. This CDR3 is CASKGVSSYNEQFF. The complete variable domain, with remaining parts taken from reference TRBV16 and TRBJ2-1, reads GEEVAQTPKHLVRGEGQKAKLYCAPIKGHSYVFWYQQVLKNEFKFLISFQNENVFDETGMPKERFSAKCLPNSPCSLEIQATKLEDSAVYFCASKGVSSYNEQFFGPGTRLTVL.

The V call is TRBV20-1, the J call TRBJ2-1; TCRdb returns TRBD1, unconfirmable since there is no DNA. The CDR3 loop spans 13 amino acids. Germline V gives CDR1 DFQATT, CDR2 SNEGSKA (reference sequence). The CDR3: CSARPSSYNEQFF.

V is TRBV7-6 and J is TRBJ2-7; lacking DNA, the TRBD2 call made by TCRdb goes unchecked. Germline CDR1 is SGHVS and CDR2 is FNYEAQ. This CDR3 is 14 amino acids long. CDR3 residues: CASSLATSIHEQYF.

The V and J genes are TRBV7-2 and TRBJ1-1. This CDR3 contains 13 residues. Per germline, CDR1 SGHTA and CDR2 FQGNSA. Here the CDR3 reads CASSLEGWGVAFF.